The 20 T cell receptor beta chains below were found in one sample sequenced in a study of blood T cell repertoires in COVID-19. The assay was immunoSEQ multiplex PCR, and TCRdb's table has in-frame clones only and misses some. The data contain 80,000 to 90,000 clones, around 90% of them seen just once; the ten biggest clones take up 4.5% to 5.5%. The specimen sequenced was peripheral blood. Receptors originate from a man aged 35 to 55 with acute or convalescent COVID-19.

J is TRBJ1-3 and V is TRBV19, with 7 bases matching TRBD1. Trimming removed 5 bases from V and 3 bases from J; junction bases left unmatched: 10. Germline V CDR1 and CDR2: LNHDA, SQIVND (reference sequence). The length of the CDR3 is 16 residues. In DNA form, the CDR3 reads TGTGCCAGTAGTGCTCACCGGGACAGCAATGGAAACACCATATATTTT. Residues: CASSAHRDSNGNTIYF.

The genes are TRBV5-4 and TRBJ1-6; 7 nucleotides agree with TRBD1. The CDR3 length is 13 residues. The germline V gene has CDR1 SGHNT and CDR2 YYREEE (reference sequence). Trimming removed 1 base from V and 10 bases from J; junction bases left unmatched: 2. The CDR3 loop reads CASSLTGESPLHF. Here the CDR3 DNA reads TGTGCCAGCAGCTTGACAGGGGAATCACCCCTCCACTTT. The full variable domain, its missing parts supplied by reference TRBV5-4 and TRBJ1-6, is ETGVTQSPTHLIKTRGQQVTLRCSSQSGHNTVSWYQQALGQGPQFIFQYYREEENGRGNFPPRFSGLQFPNYSSELNVNALELDDSALYLCASSLTGESPLHFGNGTRLTVT.

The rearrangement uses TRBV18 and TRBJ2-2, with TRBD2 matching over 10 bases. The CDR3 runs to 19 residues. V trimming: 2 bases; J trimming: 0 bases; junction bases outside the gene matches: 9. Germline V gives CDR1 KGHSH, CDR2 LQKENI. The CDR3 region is CASSPRASGSVTNTGELFF. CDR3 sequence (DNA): TGTGCCAGCTCACCAAGGGCTAGCGGGAGCGTAACGAACACCGGGGAGCTGTTTTTT.

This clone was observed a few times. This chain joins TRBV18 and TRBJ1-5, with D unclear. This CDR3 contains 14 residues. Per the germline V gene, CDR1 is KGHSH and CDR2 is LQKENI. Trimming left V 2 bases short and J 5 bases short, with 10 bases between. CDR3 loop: CASSPMGPHQPQHF. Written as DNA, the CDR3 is TGTGCCAGCTCACCAATGGGCCCCCATCAGCCCCAGCATTTT. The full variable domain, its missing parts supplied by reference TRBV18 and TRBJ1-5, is NAGVMQNPRHLVRRRGQEARLRCSPMKGHSHVYWYRQLPEEGLKFMVYLQKENIIDESGMPKERFSAEFPKEGPSILRIQQVVRGDSAAYFCASSPMGPHQPQHFGDGTRLSIL.

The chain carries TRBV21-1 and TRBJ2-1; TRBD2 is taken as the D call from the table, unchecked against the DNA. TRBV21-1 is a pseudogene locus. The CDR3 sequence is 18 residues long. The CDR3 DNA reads TGTGCCAGCAGCAAAGATAGGATCGAAAGCGGGAGGGTAAATGAGCAGTTCTTC. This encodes CASSKDRIESGRVNEQFF.

CDR3 nucleotide sequence: TGTGCCAGCAGCTTAGGTGGGACATCGGATGGCTACACCTTC. It translates to CASSLGGTSDGYTF. V usage is TRBV7-8 and J usage is TRBJ1-2, with D maybe TRBD1 (6 bases). Trimming left V 1 base short and J 6 bases short, with 12 bases between. The CDR3 totals 14 residues. Germline CDR1 and CDR2: SGHVS and FQNEAQ. Supplemented by reference TRBV7-8 and TRBJ1-2, the full variable domain reads GAGVSQSPRYKVAKRGQDVALRCDPISGHVSLFWYQQALGQGPEFLTYFQNEAQLDKSGLPSDRFFAERPEGSVSTLKIQRTQQEDSAVYLCASSLGGTSDGYTFGSGTRLTVV.

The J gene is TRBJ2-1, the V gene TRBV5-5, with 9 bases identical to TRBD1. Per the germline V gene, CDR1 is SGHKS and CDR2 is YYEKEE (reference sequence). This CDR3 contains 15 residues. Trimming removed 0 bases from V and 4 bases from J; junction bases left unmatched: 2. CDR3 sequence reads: CASSLGDREYNEQFF. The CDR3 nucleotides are TGTGCCAGCAGCTTGGGGGACAGGGAGTACAATGAGCAGTTCTTC.

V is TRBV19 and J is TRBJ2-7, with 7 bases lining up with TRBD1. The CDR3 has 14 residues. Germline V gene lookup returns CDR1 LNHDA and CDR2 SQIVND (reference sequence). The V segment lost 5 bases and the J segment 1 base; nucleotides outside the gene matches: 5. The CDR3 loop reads CASSSGGHSYEQYF. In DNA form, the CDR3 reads TGTGCCAGTAGTTCAGGGGGTCATTCCTACGAGCAGTACTTC.

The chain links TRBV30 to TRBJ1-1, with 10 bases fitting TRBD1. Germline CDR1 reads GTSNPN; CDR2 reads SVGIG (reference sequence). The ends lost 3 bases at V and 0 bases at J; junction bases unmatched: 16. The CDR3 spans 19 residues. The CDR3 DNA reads TGTGCCTGGAGGCGTGGGGCCGGGACAGGGGTCTACATGAACACTGAAGCTTTCTTT. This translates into CAWRRGAGTGVYMNTEAFF.

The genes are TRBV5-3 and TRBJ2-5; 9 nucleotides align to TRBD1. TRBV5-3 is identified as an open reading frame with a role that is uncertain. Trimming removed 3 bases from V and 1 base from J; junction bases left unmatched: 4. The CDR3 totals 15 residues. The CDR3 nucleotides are TGTGCCAGAAGCTGGCAGACAGGGGGCCAAGAGACCCAGTACTTC. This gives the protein CARSWQTGGQETQYF.

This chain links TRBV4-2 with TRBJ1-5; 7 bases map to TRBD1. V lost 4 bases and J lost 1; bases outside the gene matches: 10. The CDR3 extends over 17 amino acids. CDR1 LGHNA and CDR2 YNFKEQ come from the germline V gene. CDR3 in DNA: TGTGCCAGCAGCCGGGACAGCGGGCAGACCAGCAATCAGCCCCAGCATTTT. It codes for CASSRDSGQTSNQPQHF.

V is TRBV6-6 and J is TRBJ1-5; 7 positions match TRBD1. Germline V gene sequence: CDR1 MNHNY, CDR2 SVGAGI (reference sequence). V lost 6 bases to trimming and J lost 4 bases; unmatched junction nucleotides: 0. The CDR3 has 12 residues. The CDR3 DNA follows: TGTGCCAGCAGGACAGGGAATCAGCCCCAGCATTTT. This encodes CASRTGNQPQHF.

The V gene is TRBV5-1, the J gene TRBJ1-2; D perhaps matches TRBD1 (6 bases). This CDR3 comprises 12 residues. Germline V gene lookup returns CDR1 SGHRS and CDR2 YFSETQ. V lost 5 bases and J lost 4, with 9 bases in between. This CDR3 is CASRQGSYGYTF. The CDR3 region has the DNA TGCGCCAGCAGACAGGGATCCTATGGCTACACCTTC. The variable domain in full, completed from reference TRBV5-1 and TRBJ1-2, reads KAGVTQTPRYLIKTRGQQVTLSCSPISGHRSVSWYQQTPGQGLQFLFEYFSETQRNKGNFPGRFSGRQFSNSRSEMNVSTLELGDSALYLCASRQGSYGYTFGSGTRLTVV.

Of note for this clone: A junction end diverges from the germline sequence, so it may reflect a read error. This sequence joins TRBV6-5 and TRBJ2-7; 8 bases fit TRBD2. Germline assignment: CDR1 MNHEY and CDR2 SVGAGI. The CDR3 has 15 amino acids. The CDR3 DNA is TGTGCCAGCAGTTACTCGATGCAGGGAACTAGCGGCCTTCACTTC. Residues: CASSYSMQGTSGLHF.

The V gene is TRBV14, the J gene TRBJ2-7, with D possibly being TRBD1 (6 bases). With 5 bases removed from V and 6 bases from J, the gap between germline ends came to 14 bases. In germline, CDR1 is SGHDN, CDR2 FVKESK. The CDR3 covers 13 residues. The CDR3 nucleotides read TGTGCCAGCAGCTATGTACAGGGTGGCGAGCAGTACTTC. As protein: CASSYVQGGEQYF.

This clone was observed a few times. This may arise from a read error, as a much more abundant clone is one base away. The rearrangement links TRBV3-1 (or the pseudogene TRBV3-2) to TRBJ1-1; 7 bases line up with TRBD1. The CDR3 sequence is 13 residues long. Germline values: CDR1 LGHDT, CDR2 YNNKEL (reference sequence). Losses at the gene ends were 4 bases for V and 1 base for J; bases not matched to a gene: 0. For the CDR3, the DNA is TGTGCCAGCAGCCGGGACAGGAACACTGAAGCTTTCTTT. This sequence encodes CASSRDRNTEAFF.

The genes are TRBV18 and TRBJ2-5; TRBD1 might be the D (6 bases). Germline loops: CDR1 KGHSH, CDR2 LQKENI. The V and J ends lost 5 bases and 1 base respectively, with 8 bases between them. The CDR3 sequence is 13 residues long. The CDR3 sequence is CASSTRGQETQYF. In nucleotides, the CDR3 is TGTGCCAGCTCAACCAGGGGCCAAGAGACCCAGTACTTC.

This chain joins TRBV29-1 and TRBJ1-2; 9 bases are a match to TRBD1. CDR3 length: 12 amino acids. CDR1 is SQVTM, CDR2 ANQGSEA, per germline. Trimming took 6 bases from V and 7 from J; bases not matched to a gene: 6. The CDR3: CSVSQGAAGYTF. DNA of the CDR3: TGCAGCGTGTCACAGGGGGCGGCTGGCTACACCTTC. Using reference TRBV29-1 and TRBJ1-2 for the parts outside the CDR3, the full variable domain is SAVISQKPSRDICQRGTSLTIQCQVDSQVTMMFWYRQQPGQSLTLIATANQGSEATYESGFVIDKFPISRPNLTFSTLTVSNMSPEDSSIYLCSVSQGAAGYTFGSGTRLTVV.

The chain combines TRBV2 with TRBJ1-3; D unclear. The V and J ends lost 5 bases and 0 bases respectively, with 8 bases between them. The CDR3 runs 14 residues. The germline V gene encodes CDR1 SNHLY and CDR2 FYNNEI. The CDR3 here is CASSFLVSGNTIYF. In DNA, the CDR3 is TGTGCCAGCAGTTTTCTCGTCTCTGGAAACACCATATATTTT. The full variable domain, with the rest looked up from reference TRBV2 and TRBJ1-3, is EPEVTQTPSHQVTQMGQEVILRCVPISNHLYFYWYRQILGQKVEFLVSFYNNEISEKSEIFDDQFSVERPDGSNFTLKIRSTKLEDSAMYFCASSFLVSGNTIYFGEGSWLTVV.

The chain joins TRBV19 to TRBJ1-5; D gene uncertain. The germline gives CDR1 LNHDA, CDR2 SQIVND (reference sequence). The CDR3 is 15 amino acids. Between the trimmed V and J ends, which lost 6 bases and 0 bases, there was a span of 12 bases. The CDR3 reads CASRENYLSNQPQHF. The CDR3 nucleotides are TGTGCCAGTAGGGAGAATTACCTTAGCAATCAGCCCCAGCATTTT.